The next 26 T cell receptor beta chains were all read from a single sample in a study of esophageal squamous cell carcinoma under preoperative chemotherapy. Time point given: after preoperative PTX-NDP chemotherapy. TCRdb reprocessed the PCR reads via MiXCR and lists one record per CDR3 protein. Among 34,000 or so distinct CDR3 sequences, 50% to 60% were seen once, and the ten largest hold roughly 24%. The sample was acquired from a patient given preoperative chemotherapy. The receptors shown here come from a human donor with esophageal squamous cell carcinoma. The donor label of this sample is uncertain.

With respect to this clonotype: Germline and junction disagree at one end, which may indicate a read error. This rearrangement joins TRBV7-8 to TRBJ2-3, with TRBD2 as a possible D gene (6 bases). Germline CDR1 and CDR2: SGHVS and FQNEAQ. The CDR3 sequence is 15 residues long. The CDR3 region is CASSSVRGGKDTQYF. The CDR3 coding sequence is TGTGCCAGCAGCTCAGTCCGGGGAGGCAAAGACACGCAGTATTTC.

Concerning this clonotype: The junction shows a germline mismatch at one end, possibly a read error. The chain couples TRBV7-2 to TRBJ2-4, with D unresolved. Germline assignment: CDR1 SGHTA and CDR2 FQGNSA. The CDR3 contains 13 residues. As DNA, the CDR3 is TGTGCCAGCAGCCGCACAGTCCAAGACATCCAGTACTTC. The encoded protein is CASSRTVQDIQYF.

The rearrangement uses TRBV12-3 or TRBV12-4 and TRBJ2-5; TRBD1 agrees at 7 bases. The J call may be incorrect, as the DNA end agrees better with TRBJ2-7. The CDR3 spans 12 residues. CDR3 DNA: TGTGCCAGCAGTCGACAGGGTTACGAGCAGTACTTC. This codes for CASSRQGYEQYF.

CDR3 in amino acids: CASSSGETQYF. The CDR3 DNA is TGTGCCAGCAGCTCGGGGGAGACCCAGTACTTC. The chain is built from TRBV11-1 and TRBJ2-1; possibly TRBD2 for D (5 bases). The end of the DNA is better explained by TRBJ2-5, so the J call may be wrong. CDR1 and CDR2 (germline): SGHAT, FQDESV (reference sequence). CDR3 size: 11 residues.

Comments on this clonotype: The junction shows a germline mismatch at one end, possibly a read error. The CDR3 DNA is TGTGCCAGCAGTTTAGGGCCAGCCACAAATACGCAGTATTTT. This translates into CASSLGPATNTQYF. The rearrangement joins TRBV12-3 or TRBV12-4 to TRBJ2-3; D gene uncertain. The CDR3 is made up of 14 amino acids.

The table lists this clonotype with a few counts. V gene TRBV5-1 combines with J gene TRBJ2-1, with D maybe TRBD2 (7 bases). Germline CDR1 is SGHRS and CDR2 is YFSETQ. Trimming shortened V by 5 bases and J by 15 bases, and 18 bases separated the two germline ends. This CDR3 spans 12 amino acids. CDR3 amino acids: CASSFAGGGPFF. The DNA for the CDR3 is TGCGCCAGCAGTTTCGCTGGGGGGGGGCCGTTCTTC.

A note on this clonotype: The germline gene is not matched at one end of the junction; a read error may be the cause. CDR3 loop: CASSQYGTRGLRGTDTQYF. CDR3 coding DNA: TGTGCCAGCAGCCAATACGGGACTAGGGGGCTGCGAGGCACAGATACGCAGTACTTT. This rearrangement joins TRBV7-2 to TRBJ2-3; a weak D match, TRBD2 (8 bases). This CDR3 spans 19 amino acids. Germline lookup yields CDR1 SGHTA and CDR2 FQGNSA.

A note on this clonotype: The junction does not match germline at one end; this may be a read error. The chain is built from TRBV7-3 and TRBJ2-4; 8 nucleotides match TRBD2. From germline, CDR1 is SGHTA and CDR2 FQGTGA. The CDR3 has 17 residues. This CDR3 reads CASSRVSGRGAKDTQYF. Written as DNA, the CDR3 is TGTGCCAGCAGCCGCGTATCGGGGCGGGGGGCCAAAGACACTCAGTATTTC.

As to this clonotype: One end of the junction fails to match germline, which may point to a read error. The gene calls are TRBV12-3 or TRBV12-4 and TRBJ2-2; the D gene is possibly TRBD1 (5 bases). The CDR3 is made up of 15 amino acids. The CDR3 sequence: CASTLRGVGTDTLYF. The CDR3, as DNA: TGTGCCAGCACCCTTAGGGGTGTGGGCACCGATACGCTGTATTTT.

The V call is TRBV12-3 or TRBV12-4, the J call TRBJ2-3, with 8 bases identical to TRBD2. The CDR3 contains 16 residues. V lost 8 bases and J lost 4; bases outside the gene matches: 14. The CDR3 DNA follows: TGTGCCAGCGGTCCTTACGGGGGGGGACGCCCAGATACGCAGTATTTT. This sequence encodes CASGPYGGGRPDTQYF.

A note on this clonotype: The junction departs from germline at one end; a sequencing error may be responsible. This rearrangement joins TRBV7-2 to TRBJ2-3; 9 nucleotides agree with TRBD2. CDR3 length: 15 amino acids. Germline assignment: CDR1 SGHTA and CDR2 FQGNSA. The chain's CDR3 is CARSPAGGPKDTQYF. CDR3 nucleotides: TGTGCCCGCAGCCCTGCGGGGGGGCCGAAAGACACGCAGTATTTC. Complete variable domain (other parts from reference TRBV7-2 and TRBJ2-3): GAGVSQSPSNKVTEKGKDVELRCDPISGHTALYWYRQSLGQGLEFLIYFQGNSAPDKSGLPSDRFSAERTGGSVSTLTIQRTQQEDSAVYLCARSPAGGPKDTQYFGPGTRLTVL.

The V and J genes are TRBV6-1 and TRBJ2-4; D is unresolved. The CDR3 is made up of 14 amino acids. The ends were cut back, 2 bases at V and 10 bases at J, with 15 bases in the middle. Germline V CDR1 and CDR2: MNHNS, SASEGT. This CDR3 is CASSESPGHEIQYF. CDR3 nucleotides: TGTGCCAGCAGTGAATCGCCAGGCCATGAGATTCAGTACTTC.

In regard to this clonotype: A junction boundary mismatches the germline segment, possibly from a read error. This chain uses TRBV7-6 with TRBJ2-5; 9 nucleotides align to TRBD2. The germline V gene has CDR1 SGHVS and CDR2 FNYEAQ. The CDR3 contains 14 residues. The DNA of the CDR3 is TGTGCCGGCAGCGCGGGGGGGGACCAAGAGACGCAGTATTTC. Translation gives CAGSAGGDQETQYF.

The chain uses TRBV5-6 and TRBJ2-1; D is unresolved. The J call is uncertain, as TRBJ2-5 better fits the DNA end. The CDR3 is made up of 13 amino acids. Germline CDR1 is SGHDT and CDR2 is YYEEEE. CDR3 nucleotides: TGTGCCAGCAGCTGGACCTCAAGAGAGACCCAGTACTTC. This encodes CASSWTSRETQYF.

This clonotype occurred a few times. The rearrangement links TRBV7-9 to TRBJ2-5; 7 nucleotides agree with TRBD2. Germline V gene data show CDR1 as SEHNR and CDR2 as FQNEAQ (reference sequence). J lost 3 bases, V lost 5 bases, and 6 bases had no gene match. This CDR3 spans 14 amino acids. In DNA, the CDR3 is TGTGCCAGCAGCCCGTCCGGGACTAAAGAGACCCAGTACTTC. This encodes CASSPSGTKETQYF.

This chain joins TRBV11-3 and TRBJ2-5; 8 bases agree with TRBD2. The J call may be mistaken, given a closer DNA end match to TRBJ2-7. This CDR3 contains 15 residues. Germline V gene data show CDR1 as SGHNT and CDR2 as YENEEA. DNA of the CDR3: TGTGCCAGCAGCTTATCGGGAGGGTCACCCTACGAGCAGTACTTC. This translates into CASSLSGGSPYEQYF.

Concerning this clonotype: One junction end does not reproduce the germline sequence, and a read error may be involved. V and J are TRBV7-2 and TRBJ2-5; D gene unclear. The CDR3 extends over 14 amino acids. Per germline, CDR1 SGHTA and CDR2 FQGNSA. Here the CDR3 DNA reads TGTGCGGGCAGCGTGGGGTTCGACAAAGACACCCAGTACTTC. This sequence encodes CAGSVGFDKDTQYF.

J is TRBJ2-2 and V is TRBV7-8; 8 bases match TRBD1. The closer fit of TRBJ2-3 to the DNA end suggests the J call may be wrong. CDR1 is SGHVS, CDR2 FQNEAQ, per germline. This CDR3 region has 16 residues. CDR3 in amino acids: CASRGLQGASTDTQYF. Written as DNA, the CDR3 is TGTGCCAGCAGGGGCCTCCAGGGGGCAAGCACAGATACGCAGTATTTT.

Note on this clonotype: One end of the junction is discordant with germline, which a read error may explain. The chain employs TRBV12-3 or TRBV12-4 and TRBJ2-4; 7 nucleotides align to TRBD2. The CDR3 spans 11 residues. The CDR3 sequence is CASSSRLAYVF. The CDR3 DNA sequence: TGTGCCAGCAGTTCTAGACTAGCCTATGTCTTC.

The chain joins TRBV27 to TRBJ2-7, with 7 bases fitting TRBD1. The CDR3 spans 16 residues. V lost 4 bases, J lost 2 bases, and 11 bases stayed unmatched. The germline gives CDR1 MNHEY, CDR2 SMNVEV (reference sequence). For the CDR3, the DNA is TGTGCCAGCAGTTCTCTACTGACAGGGATCGCCTACGAGCAGTACTTC. Translated, it gives CASSSLLTGIAYEQYF.

This clonotype was observed many times. A read error is possible here, since a much larger clone lies one base away. The chain couples TRBV12-3 or TRBV12-4 to TRBJ2-5; maybe TRBD2 (6 bases). This CDR3 is 13 amino acids long. The CDR3 is CASSLGGGLIRHF. CDR3 DNA sequence: TGTGCCAGCAGTTTAGGTGGGGGACTCATCAGGCACTTC.

To note about this clonotype: Mismatch with germline at one junction end may stem from a read error. The chain recombines TRBV7-2 with TRBJ2-3; TRBD2 matches at 11 bases. CDR3 length: 15 residues. Germline loops: CDR1 SGHTA, CDR2 FQGNSA. The CDR3 reads CASGVAGGYTDTQYF. CDR3 coding DNA: TGTGCCAGCGGGGTAGCGGGGGGGTACACAGATACGCAGTACTTT. Looking up the rest from reference TRBV7-2 and TRBJ2-3 gives the full variable domain: GAGVSQSPSNKVTEKGKDVELRCDPISGHTALYWYRQSLGQGLEFLIYFQGNSAPDKSGLPSDRFSAERTGGSVSTLTIQRTQQEDSAVYLCASGVAGGYTDTQYFGPGTRLTVL.

This clonotype has only a few counts. This chain uses TRBV7-3 with TRBJ2-1; TRBD2 agrees at 11 bases. Per germline, CDR1 SGHTA and CDR2 FQGTGA. The ends lost 1 base at V and 6 bases at J; junction bases unmatched: 5. This CDR3 spans 16 amino acids. Written as DNA, the CDR3 is TGTGCCAGCAGCTTAAGTCCTAGCGGGAGGTTCAATGAGCAGTTCTTC. Its protein is CASSLSPSGRFNEQFF.

This clonotype was seen a single time. The rearrangement links TRBV5-6 to TRBJ1-2, with 8 bases identical to TRBD1. Germline values: CDR1 SGHDT, CDR2 YYEEEE. V was pared by 5 bases and J by 5 bases, with 11 bases of the junction left unmatched. This CDR3 comprises 15 residues. CDR3 nucleotides: TGTGCCAGCAGTCTCCGGACAGGGCACTCTTATGGCTACACCTTC. Translating it yields CASSLRTGHSYGYTF.

The chain employs TRBV6-2 or TRBV6-3 and TRBJ2-1, with 7 nucleotides matching TRBD2. The DNA matches TRBJ2-5 better at its end, which makes the J call doubtful. This CDR3 is 15 amino acids long. CDR1 and CDR2 from the germline V gene are MNHEY and SVGEGT. CDR3 residues: CASSYSGGGGETQYF. CDR3 coding DNA: TGTGCCAGCAGTTACTCCGGCGGGGGTGGAGAGACCCAGTACTTC.

Comment on this clonotype: A junction end diverges from the germline sequence, so it may reflect a read error. This sequence joins TRBV7-2 and TRBJ2-3; 8 nucleotides line up with TRBD1. There are 14 residues in the CDR3. From germline, CDR1 is SGHTA and CDR2 FQGNSA. The DNA for the CDR3 is TGTGGCAGCAGGGGGCAGGGAGCCAAAAACATGCAGTATTTC. This codes for CGSRGQGAKNMQYF.